What follows are 28 T cell receptor beta chains derived from one specimen sequenced in a study of shared clonotypes between healthy human individuals. The assay was immunoSEQ multiplex PCR, and TCRdb's table has in-frame clones only and misses some. This table has about 680,000 clones, about 92% appearing once. Naive CD8 cells, CD45RO-negative and positively selected for CCR7, excluded terminally differentiated effector memory CD45RA+ cells. The sample taken for sequencing was naive CD8+ T cells sorted from blood. All receptors derive from a man in his thirties or forties in good health.

The chain couples TRBV5-4 to TRBJ2-5; the match to TRBD2 covers 7 bases. With 2 bases clipped from V and 5 bases from J, the junction kept 9 bases outside the gene matches. CDR3 size: 15 residues. The germline CDR1 and CDR2 sequences are SGHNT and YYREEE (reference sequence). CDR3 sequence (DNA): TGTGCCAGCAGCTTTCGAGGCGGGAGCATGGAGACCCAGTACTTC. It yields the protein CASSFRGGSMETQYF.

This chain links TRBV6-6 with TRBJ2-2; TRBD2 matches at 8 bases. Germline values: CDR1 MNHNY, CDR2 SVGAGI (reference sequence). The CDR3 runs to 16 residues. V lost 4 bases to trimming and J lost 6 bases; unmatched junction nucleotides: 10. DNA of the CDR3: TGTGCCAGCAGTTCGTGGACTAGCCTTCACGCCGGGGAGCTGTTTTTT. Translating it yields CASSSWTSLHAGELFF.

This clone has a single count. This sample includes further DNA sequences coding for the same CDR3. The chain recombines TRBV5-1 with TRBJ2-1; possibly TRBD1 for D (6 bases). Trimming took off 2 bases at V and 4 bases at J, with 7 bases between the two ends. The germline V gene encodes CDR1 SGHRS and CDR2 YFSETQ. This CDR3 contains 13 residues. The CDR3 here is CASSLQGYNEQFF. CDR3 DNA sequence: TGCGCCAGCAGCTTACAGGGTTACAATGAGCAGTTCTTC.

This clone showed up many times. The CDR3 reads CASSLDLAGFEQYF. The CDR3, as DNA: TGTGCCAGCAGCTTAGACCTAGCGGGATTCGAGCAGTACTTC. This chain connects TRBV11-2 to TRBJ2-7; TRBD2 matches at 9 bases. Germline V lookup: CDR1 SGHAT, CDR2 FQNNGV. CDR3 length: 14 amino acids. The V and J ends lost 0 bases and 6 bases, in that order; junction bases with no gene match: 3.

The chain joins TRBV15 to TRBJ1-1; TRBD1 might be the D (5 bases). Trimming pared 2 bases from V and 3 bases from J, leaving 10 bases between. This CDR3 is 14 amino acids long. CDR1 LNHNV and CDR2 YYDKDF come from the germline V gene (reference sequence). CDR3 region: CATSRTLGDTEAFF. The DNA of the CDR3 is TGTGCCACCAGCAGAACTTTGGGGGACACTGAAGCTTTCTTT.

V usage is TRBV28 and J usage is TRBJ2-3; 7 bases are shared with TRBD1. This CDR3 region has 14 residues. Germline-derived CDR1 and CDR2 are MDHEN and SYDVKM. V trimming: 8 bases; J trimming: 0 bases; junction bases outside the gene matches: 5. The CDR3 loop is CASDRATSTDTQYF. CDR3 DNA sequence: TGTGCCAGCGACAGGGCCACCAGCACAGATACGCAGTATTTT. Full variable domain (outside the CDR3, taken from reference TRBV28 and TRBJ2-3): DVKVTQSSRYLVKRTGEKVFLECVQDMDHENMFWYRQDPGLGLRLIYFSYDVKMKEKGDIPEGYSVSREKKERFSLILESASTNQTSMYLCASDRATSTDTQYFGPGTRLTVL.

The genes are TRBV11-2 and TRBJ2-5; 7 bases agree with TRBD2. J lost 7 bases, V lost 1 base, and 12 bases had no gene match. Germline assignment: CDR1 SGHAT and CDR2 FQNNGV. CDR3 size: 16 residues. The CDR3: CASSLGRRESYLTQYF. For the CDR3, the DNA is TGTGCCAGCAGCTTAGGGAGGCGGGAGTCTTATTTGACCCAGTACTTC.

The chain has TRBV15 and TRBJ2-7; 7 bases agree with TRBD2. The CDR3 runs to 12 residues. Germline lookup yields CDR1 LNHNV and CDR2 YYDKDF (reference sequence). V was clipped by 8 bases and J by 3 bases; unmatched bases: 4. This CDR3 is CATLAENYEQYF. CDR3 DNA sequence: TGTGCCACCCTAGCGGAGAACTACGAGCAGTACTTC.

V gene TRBV19 combines with J gene TRBJ2-4, with 9 bases matching TRBD1. CDR1 and CDR2 from the germline V gene are LNHDA and SQIVND (reference sequence). The junction had 5 bases not matched to a gene; V was cut back by 7 bases and J by 4 bases. The CDR3 is 14 amino acids. The CDR3, as DNA: TGTGCCAGTACCGGGACAGGGTCTAAAAACATTCAGTACTTC. The encoded protein is CASTGTGSKNIQYF.

This clone appeared a single time. For the CDR3, the DNA is TGTGCCAGCAGTTCCCCGGGACAGGGAAAGAACACTGAAGCTTTCTTT. This encodes CASSSPGQGKNTEAFF. The rearrangement uses TRBV28 and TRBJ1-1; TRBD1 matches 9 bases. From germline, CDR1 is MDHEN and CDR2 SYDVKM. The J segment lost 1 base and the V segment lost 4 bases, leaving 7 bases of the junction unmatched. This CDR3 is built from 16 residues. Variable domain in full (rest from reference TRBV28 and TRBJ1-1): DVKVTQSSRYLVKRTGEKVFLECVQDMDHENMFWYRQDPGLGLRLIYFSYDVKMKEKGDIPEGYSVSREKKERFSLILESASTNQTSMYLCASSSPGQGKNTEAFFGQGTRLTVV.

J is TRBJ2-5 and V is TRBV11-3, with 14 bases that match TRBD2. Germline V gene sequence: CDR1 SGHNT, CDR2 YENEEA. This CDR3 has 17 amino acids. Trimming took 5 bases from V and 5 from J; bases not matched to a gene: 10. CDR3: CASSHGLAGGPGETQYF. As DNA, the CDR3 is TGTGCCAGCAGCCATGGACTAGCGGGAGGCCCTGGGGAGACCCAGTACTTC. Full variable domain (remainder filled in from reference TRBV11-3 and TRBJ2-5): EAGVVQSPRYKIIEKKQPVAFWCNPISGHNTLYWYLQNLGQGPELLIRYENEEAVDDSQLPKDRFSAERLKGVDSTLKIQPAELGDSAVYLCASSHGLAGGPGETQYFGPGTRLLVL.

V is TRBV6-6 and J is TRBJ1-1; D unresolved. The CDR3 totals 14 residues. The V gene's germline CDR1 is MNHNY and CDR2 SVGAGI (reference sequence). V dropped 4 bases and J dropped 0 bases, with 9 bases sitting between them. The CDR3 is CASSSRSMNTEAFF. CDR3 sequence (DNA): TGTGCCAGCAGTTCCAGGAGTATGAACACTGAAGCTTTCTTT.

This clone was counted once. The V call is TRBV29-1, the J call TRBJ2-1, with 7 nucleotides matching TRBD2. With 4 bases clipped from V and 7 bases from J, the junction kept 10 bases outside the gene matches. The CDR3 spans 14 residues. The V gene's germline CDR1 is SQVTM and CDR2 ANQGSEA. CDR3 sequence reads: CSVGGGKLGNEQFF. The CDR3 DNA follows: TGCAGCGTTGGGGGGGGAAAGCTAGGGAATGAGCAGTTCTTC.

This chain links TRBV10-3 with TRBJ1-1; D is ambiguous. Deletions cut 3 bases from V and 0 bases from J, with 8 bases between. The CDR3 sequence is 14 residues long. Germline V gene lookup returns CDR1 ENHRY and CDR2 SYGVKD. CDR3 sequence (DNA): TGTGCCATCAGTGAAGGCCAAGTGAACACTGAAGCTTTCTTT. Translating it yields CAISEGQVNTEAFF.

The chain joins TRBV4-1 to TRBJ1-3; weak D call: TRBD1 (6 bases). The CDR3 is 16 amino acids. The V gene lost 0 bases and the J gene lost 4 bases, with 13 bases spanning the gap. Germline V CDR1 and CDR2: MGHRA, YSYEKL. This CDR3 reads CASSQDLSGVGNTIYF. The CDR3 nucleotides read TGCGCCAGCAGCCAAGATTTATCAGGGGTAGGAAACACCATATATTTT.

The V and J genes are TRBV28 and TRBJ2-7, with 9 bases aligning to TRBD2. Germline V lookup: CDR1 MDHEN, CDR2 SYDVKM. V lost 6 bases to trimming and J lost 1 base; unmatched junction nucleotides: 10. The CDR3 consists of 16 residues. CDR3 region: CASRWASSGNSYEQYF. DNA for the CDR3: TGTGCCAGCAGGTGGGCCTCTAGCGGGAATTCCTACGAGCAGTACTTC.

The chain combines TRBV28 with TRBJ2-5, with a possible D match to TRBD2 (6 bases). Trimming stripped 5 bases from V and 4 bases from J, with 11 bases between. This CDR3 has 13 amino acids. Germline V CDR1 and CDR2: MDHEN, SYDVKM. The CDR3 sequence: CASSRDLAETQYF. The CDR3 DNA is TGTGCCAGCAGTCGGGACTTAGCAGAGACCCAGTACTTC.

The V gene is TRBV2, the J gene TRBJ2-3; D remains unclear. Germline loops: CDR1 SNHLY, CDR2 FYNNEI. This CDR3 contains 13 residues. Trimming removed 2 bases from V and 3 bases from J, with 6 bases in between. In DNA, the CDR3 is TGTGCCAGCAGTGAACCCTTAACAGATACGCAGTATTTT. Translating gives CASSEPLTDTQYF.

The chain employs TRBV28 and TRBJ2-2, with D tentatively TRBD1 or TRBD2 (5 bases each). V lost 5 bases to trimming and J lost 4 bases, with 11 bases between them. The CDR3 contains 14 residues. The germline gives CDR1 MDHEN, CDR2 SYDVKM. The CDR3 nucleotides read TGTGCCAGCAGTCTAACCGGGACCACCGGGGAGCTGTTTTTT. This sequence encodes CASSLTGTTGELFF.

The chain is built from TRBV27 and TRBJ1-5, with TRBD1 identical over 8 bases. Trimming removed 3 bases from V and 3 bases from J; junction bases left unmatched: 19. This CDR3 comprises 20 residues. Germline-derived CDR1 and CDR2 are MNHEY and SMNVEV (reference sequence). The CDR3 DNA reads as TGTGCCAGCAGTTTTCTTACTCTAGGGACAGGCGGAGGATTCAATCAGCCCCAGCATTTT. Its protein product is CASSFLTLGTGGGFNQPQHF.

The CDR3 sequence: CASIPDGTEVPEAFF. Here the CDR3 DNA reads TGTGCCAGTATCCCGGATGGGACAGAGGTCCCTGAAGCTTTCTTT. This rearrangement joins TRBV19 to TRBJ1-1; 7 bases match TRBD1. The germline CDR1 and CDR2 sequences are LNHDA and SQIVND (reference sequence). The CDR3 contains 15 residues. V lost 7 bases and J lost 6; bases outside the gene matches: 14.

This chain connects TRBV9 to TRBJ2-3; 8 bases align to TRBD1. Germline CDR1 and CDR2: SGDLS and YYNGEE. CDR3 size: 16 residues. The junction had 6 bases not matched to a gene; V was cut back by 3 bases and J by 0 bases. The CDR3 nucleotides are TGTGCCAGCAGCGGAACCGGGACAGGCAGCACAGATACGCAGTATTTT. Encoded protein: CASSGTGTGSTDTQYF. The entire variable domain, with the rest obtained from reference TRBV9 and TRBJ2-3, is as follows: DSGVTQTPKHLITATGQRVTLRCSPRSGDLSVYWYQQSLDQGLQFLIQYYNGEERAKGNILERFSAQQFPDLHSELNLSSLELGDSALYFCASSGTGTGSTDTQYFGPGTRLTVL.

The chain has TRBV14 and TRBJ2-2; 7 nucleotides agree with TRBD1. The CDR3 totals 16 residues. Unmatched junction bases numbered 9, after V lost 1 base and J lost 7 bases. The germline gives CDR1 SGHDN, CDR2 FVKESK. The CDR3 protein is CASSQGQGVMSGELFF. CDR3 coding DNA: TGTGCCAGCAGCCAAGGGCAGGGGGTGATGAGCGGGGAGCTGTTTTTT.

The CDR3 nucleotides are TGTGCCAGCAGCTTAGGCGGGAGGGCCGGTGAGACCCAGTACTTC. Translation gives CASSLGGRAGETQYF. The chain joins TRBV7-3 to TRBJ2-5; 9 bases match TRBD2. V lost 2 bases and J lost 5; bases outside the gene matches: 6. The CDR3 is 15 amino acids. In germline, CDR1 is SGHTA, CDR2 FQGTGA.

The V call is TRBV7-3, the J call TRBJ2-6; D call uncertain. This CDR3 is 15 amino acids long. Germline V gene lookup returns CDR1 SGHTA and CDR2 FQGTGA. V dropped 2 bases and J dropped 0 bases, with 5 bases sitting between them. CDR3 bases: TGTGCCAGCAGCTTAGGCCTCTCTGGGGCCAACGTCCTGACTTTC. Encoded protein: CASSLGLSGANVLTF.

The J gene is TRBJ2-2, the V gene TRBV6-5; possibly TRBD1 or TRBD2 for D (5 bases each). V lost 2 bases, J lost 6 bases, and 10 bases lay in between. The CDR3 loop spans 14 amino acids. Germline assignment: CDR1 MNHEY and CDR2 SVGAGI. The CDR3 loop reads CASSYVGVPGELFF. Here the CDR3 DNA reads TGTGCCAGCAGTTACGTGGGGGTTCCCGGGGAGCTGTTTTTT.

This chain links TRBV9 with TRBJ2-5, with unresolved D. With 0 bases removed from V and 5 bases from J, the gap between germline ends came to 17 bases. Germline CDR1 SGDLS, CDR2 YYNGEE. CDR3 length: 16 residues. The CDR3 region has the DNA TGTGCCAGCAGCGTAGAACCAGGTGGCTTAGGGGAGACCCAGTACTTC. It translates to CASSVEPGGLGETQYF.

The J gene is TRBJ2-7, the V gene TRBV5-1, with 7 bases fitting TRBD2. With 3 bases clipped from V and 3 bases from J, the junction kept 9 bases outside the gene matches. The CDR3 is made up of 15 amino acids. Germline V gene lookup returns CDR1 SGHRS and CDR2 YFSETQ. CDR3 residues: CASSSTSAPGYEQYF. Written as DNA, the CDR3 is TGCGCCAGCAGCTCCACTAGCGCGCCTGGCTACGAGCAGTACTTC. The whole variable domain, remainder taken from reference TRBV5-1 and TRBJ2-7, is KAGVTQTPRYLIKTRGQQVTLSCSPISGHRSVSWYQQTPGQGLQFLFEYFSETQRNKGNFPGRFSGRQFSNSRSEMNVSTLELGDSALYLCASSSTSAPGYEQYFGPGTRLTVT.